A single sample gave rise to the 32 T cell receptor beta chains below, sequenced in a study of identical twins. In TCRdb, the 5' RACE reads were re-called with MiXCR into one record per CDR3 protein. The data show hundreds of thousands of distinct CDR3 sequences, with 20% to 25% seen just once and 2.9% held by the top ten. This sample also appeared in a second study, on T cells expressing NK-cell markers.

Input material: CD4+ T cells sorted from blood. These receptors all come from a woman aged 18-35 years in good health.

This clonotype was picked up a small number of times. This sequence joins TRBV7-2 and TRBJ2-3; no clear D gene. The CDR3 totals 15 residues. Trimming took 3 bases from V and 0 from J, leaving 10 bases between them. Germline V gene data show CDR1 as SGHTA and CDR2 as FQGNSA. In DNA, the CDR3 is TGTGCCAGCAGCTTGATGGCTAGTAGCACAGATACGCAGTATTTT. This translates into CASSLMASSTDTQYF.

This clonotype was picked up a small number of times. The V gene is TRBV5-5, the J gene TRBJ2-5; D is ambiguous. CDR3 size: 13 residues. The V end was cut by 6 bases, the J end by 0 bases, with 9 bases between. Germline values: CDR1 SGHKS, CDR2 YYEKEE (reference sequence). The CDR3 loop is CASTHTNQETQYF. Written as DNA, the CDR3 is TGTGCCAGCACCCACACGAACCAAGAGACCCAGTACTTC.

This clonotype was counted between two and nine times. CDR3 amino acids: CATSRGELSYNEQFF. The CDR3 DNA reads TGTGCCACCAGCAGAGGGGAGCTCTCCTACAATGAGCAGTTCTTC. J is TRBJ2-1 and V is TRBV15; possible D gene TRBD2, 5 bases. Trimming removed 1 base at V and 0 bases at J, with 7 bases between. Germline V gene lookup returns CDR1 LNHNV and CDR2 YYDKDF (reference sequence). The CDR3 sequence is 15 residues long.

The chain is built from TRBV20-1 and TRBJ1-5; tentative D call: TRBD1 (5 bases). Between the trimmed V and J ends, which lost 3 bases and 1 base, there was a span of 10 bases. CDR1 is DFQATT and CDR2 is SNEGSKA in the germline V gene (reference sequence). The CDR3 has 14 amino acids. The CDR3 reads CSARRGTSNQPQHF. DNA of the CDR3: TGCAGTGCTAGGAGGGGTACGAGCAATCAGCCCCAGCATTTT.

This clonotype has only a few counts. This chain uses TRBV7-7 with TRBJ2-2, with no clear D. Trimming stripped 4 bases from V and 3 bases from J, with 6 bases between. This CDR3 contains 13 residues. Germline assignment: CDR1 SSHAT and CDR2 FNYEAQ (reference sequence). CDR3 DNA sequence: TGTGCCAGCAGCTCTGAAGACACCGGGGAGCTGTTTTTT. It yields the protein CASSSEDTGELFF.

V usage is TRBV7-2 and J usage is TRBJ2-5, with D perhaps TRBD2 (5 bases). V was shortened by 3 bases and J by 2 bases, with 16 bases between the two germline ends. The germline CDR1 and CDR2 sequences are SGHTA and FQGNSA. The CDR3 is 16 residues long. The CDR3 nucleotides read TGTGCCAGCAGCTTGTCAGCGGCCGTGGGACAAGAGACCCAGTACTTC. Amino acids: CASSLSAAVGQETQYF.

This chain's CDR3 is CASNRDRGYNEQFF. The CDR3 nucleotides read TGCGCCAGTAACCGGGACAGGGGTTACAATGAGCAGTTCTTC. V is TRBV5-1 and J is TRBJ2-1; 10 bases fit TRBD1. Germline CDR1 is SGHRS and CDR2 is YFSETQ. This CDR3 has 14 residues. The V segment lost 8 bases and the J segment 4 bases; nucleotides outside the gene matches: 6.

This clonotype was seen only a few times. V and J are TRBV15 and TRBJ2-7; D remains ambiguous. CDR1 is LNHNV and CDR2 is YYDKDF in the germline V gene (reference sequence). Between the trimmed V and J ends, which lost 0 bases and 5 bases, there was a span of 8 bases. The CDR3 has 13 amino acids. CDR3 DNA: TGTGCCACCAGCAGAGAAGTCGTCCACGAGCAGTACTTC. Its translation: CATSREVVHEQYF.

The rearrangement uses TRBV20-1 and TRBJ2-3, with TRBD1 identical over 11 bases. V was clipped by 0 bases and J by 4 bases; unmatched bases: 3. The CDR3 is made up of 15 amino acids. The germline V gene has CDR1 DFQATT and CDR2 SNEGSKA (reference sequence). CDR3 sequence: CSARDLGQGADTQYF. CDR3 nucleotide sequence: TGCAGTGCTAGAGATCTGGGACAGGGGGCAGATACGCAGTATTTT.

The V call is TRBV7-2, the J call TRBJ2-5; D gene uncertain. CDR1 SGHTA and CDR2 FQGNSA come from the germline V gene. The V end was cut by 9 bases, the J end by 5 bases, with 16 bases between. The CDR3 extends over 13 amino acids. Here the CDR3 DNA reads TGTGCCAGTGCCCGGCAACCCGGGGAGACCCAGTACTTC. Amino acid sequence: CASARQPGETQYF.

The CDR3 protein is CAISSGYNEQFF. CDR3 DNA sequence: TGTGCCATCAGTAGCGGATACAATGAGCAGTTCTTC. V and J are TRBV10-3 and TRBJ2-1; TRBD2 is a possible D gene (5 bases). Germline assignment: CDR1 ENHRY and CDR2 SYGVKD. Trimming removed 5 bases from V and 4 bases from J, with 6 bases in between. This CDR3 has 12 residues.

The genes are TRBV3-1 and TRBJ2-2; the D gene could be TRBD1 or TRBD2 (6 bases each). V dropped 4 bases and J dropped 7 bases, with 13 bases sitting between them. The germline gives CDR1 LGHDT, CDR2 YNNKEL (reference sequence). CDR3 length: 14 amino acids. The CDR3 loop is CASSPHGGGGELFF. The DNA for the CDR3 is TGTGCCAGCAGCCCTCACGGGGGCGGCGGGGAGCTGTTTTTT.

This clonotype was counted between two and nine times. The chain couples TRBV3-1 to TRBJ2-7; 7 bases map to TRBD2. CDR1 is LGHDT, CDR2 YNNKEL, per germline (reference sequence). The CDR3 has 14 residues. V was clipped by 5 bases and J by 0 bases; unmatched bases: 4. The CDR3 coding sequence is TGTGCCAGCAGCTGGGGAGGGAGCTCCTACGAGCAGTACTTC. It is translated as CASSWGGSSYEQYF.

This rearrangement joins TRBV5-5 to TRBJ2-1; 13 bases align to TRBD2. The CDR3 runs 15 residues. The junction had 3 bases not matched to a gene; V was cut back by 5 bases and J by 4 bases. CDR1 SGHKS and CDR2 YYEKEE come from the germline V gene (reference sequence). CDR3 in amino acids: CASSGLAGVYNEQFF. As DNA, the CDR3 is TGTGCCAGCAGTGGACTAGCGGGGGTATACAATGAGCAGTTCTTC.

CDR3 amino acids: CASSQLHRAVNNEQFF. The CDR3 DNA reads TGTGCCAGCAGCCAACTCCACAGGGCAGTCAACAATGAGCAGTTCTTC. This rearrangement joins TRBV3-1 to TRBJ2-1, with D possibly matching TRBD1 (6 bases). Per germline, CDR1 LGHDT and CDR2 YNNKEL (reference sequence). The V end was cut by 2 bases, the J end by 5 bases, with 16 bases between. The CDR3 consists of 16 residues.

This sequence joins TRBV20-1 and TRBJ2-5, with a tentative D call TRBD2 (5 bases). The CDR3 totals 14 residues. Trimming left V 1 base short and J 2 bases short, with 11 bases between. Germline V gene data show CDR1 as DFQATT and CDR2 as SNEGSKA (reference sequence). The CDR3 is CSARAGNLQETQYF. The CDR3 DNA sequence: TGCAGTGCTAGAGCGGGGAACTTACAAGAGACCCAGTACTTC.

The chain uses TRBV20-1 and TRBJ1-5; D is unclear. The CDR3 is 16 amino acids. The germline V gene has CDR1 DFQATT and CDR2 SNEGSKA (reference sequence). With 1 base removed from V and 3 bases from J, the gap between germline ends came to 16 bases. The CDR3 DNA follows: TGCAGTGCTAGAGTTTCGGGGATGGGTTACAATCAGCCCCAGCATTTT. It specifies CSARVSGMGYNQPQHF.

The V gene is TRBV6-1, the J gene TRBJ2-5; D call uncertain. Germline assignment: CDR1 MNHNS and CDR2 SASEGT. V was shortened by 7 bases and J by 2 bases, with 14 bases between the two germline ends. The CDR3 is made up of 14 amino acids. The CDR3 DNA follows: TGTGCCAGCATAGGTCGAGACACGCAAGAGACCCAGTACTTC. Amino acid sequence: CASIGRDTQETQYF.

This clonotype was observed a handful of times. The V call is TRBV19, the J call TRBJ1-2, with D perhaps matching TRBD1 (5 bases). Germline V CDR1 and CDR2: LNHDA, SQIVND (reference sequence). This CDR3 region has 12 residues. V dropped 2 bases and J dropped 7 bases, with 8 bases sitting between them. CDR3 sequence reads: CASSIFGGGYTF. CDR3 coding DNA: TGTGCCAGTAGTATATTCGGGGGTGGCTACACCTTC. The variable domain in full, completed from reference TRBV19 and TRBJ1-2, reads DGGITQSPKYLFRKEGQNVTLSCEQNLNHDAMYWYRQDPGQGLRLIYYSQIVNDFQKGDIAEGYSVSREKKESFPLTVTSAQKNPTAFYLCASSIFGGGYTFGSGTRLTVV.

This clonotype appeared a few times. The chain links TRBV9 to TRBJ2-1, with 7 positions matching TRBD1. Germline V gene data show CDR1 as SGDLS and CDR2 as YYNGEE. Unmatched junction bases numbered 8, after V lost 1 base and J lost 7 bases. CDR3 size: 15 residues. The CDR3 DNA follows: TGTGCCAGCAGCGTACCCGGGACAGCCCTTAATGAGCAGTTCTTC. Translation: CASSVPGTALNEQFF. Filled out from reference TRBV9 and TRBJ2-1, the complete variable domain reads DSGVTQTPKHLITATGQRVTLRCSPRSGDLSVYWYQQSLDQGLQFLIQYYNGEERAKGNILERFSAQQFPDLHSELNLSSLELGDSALYFCASSVPGTALNEQFFGPGTRLTVL.

J is TRBJ2-3 and V is TRBV28; D perhaps matches TRBD2 (6 bases). The V gene lost 5 bases and the J gene lost 0 bases, with 12 bases spanning the gap. CDR1 is MDHEN and CDR2 is SYDVKM in the germline V gene. This CDR3 is 15 amino acids long. CDR3 protein: CASSMGLVSTDTQYF. In nucleotides, the CDR3 is TGTGCCAGCAGTATGGGACTTGTTAGCACAGATACGCAGTATTTT.

This clonotype came up a few times. This chain connects TRBV12-5 to TRBJ2-1, with 9 bases that match TRBD1. The J segment lost 9 bases and the V segment lost 6 bases, leaving 6 bases of the junction unmatched. The CDR3 runs to 13 residues. Germline values: CDR1 LGHNT, CDR2 FRNRAP. CDR3 coding DNA: TGTGCTAGTGGCCGTACAGGGGGCCTTGAGCAGTTCTTC. The encoded protein is CASGRTGGLEQFF.

CDR3 region: CASSRSGESYNEQFF. In DNA form, the CDR3 reads TGCGCCAGCAGTCGGAGCGGGGAGTCCTACAATGAGCAGTTCTTC. The gene calls are TRBV5-1 and TRBJ2-1; 7 nucleotides line up with TRBD2. CDR1 SGHRS and CDR2 YFSETQ come from the germline V gene. The CDR3 consists of 15 residues. J was trimmed by 1 base and V by 5 bases; bases with no gene match: 6.

The genes are TRBV9 and TRBJ2-7, with D possibly TRBD1 on 6 matching bases. This CDR3 has 12 amino acids. Trimming removed 4 bases from V and 6 bases from J, with 11 bases in between. Germline CDR1 SGDLS, CDR2 YYNGEE. The CDR3 region has the DNA TGTGCCAGCAGCCGACAGGTCGGCGAGCAGTACTTC. This translates into CASSRQVGEQYF.

About this clonotype: Germline and junction disagree at one end, which may indicate a read error. The genes are TRBV12-3 or TRBV12-4 and TRBJ2-1, with 8 bases lining up with TRBD2. This CDR3 has 15 residues. Written as DNA, the CDR3 is TGTGCCGGCAGTGCCAGCGGGAGAGCTCTCAATGAGCAGTTCTTC. It is translated as CAGSASGRALNEQFF.

The chain links TRBV20-1 to TRBJ2-5, with TRBD2 identical over 10 bases. The CDR3 has 15 amino acids. J lost 1 base, V lost 4 bases, and 6 bases had no gene match. The germline CDR1 and CDR2 sequences are DFQATT and SNEGSKA (reference sequence). CDR3 region: CSATSGSSSQETQYF. CDR3 nucleotides: TGCAGTGCTACTAGCGGGAGTTCAAGCCAAGAGACCCAGTACTTC.

This rearrangement joins TRBV6-6 to TRBJ2-7, with no clear D. The germline CDR1 and CDR2 sequences are MNHNY and SVGAGI (reference sequence). The V end was cut by 2 bases, the J end by 6 bases, with 8 bases between. The CDR3 loop spans 12 amino acids. The CDR3 loop is CASSYIGGEQYF. In DNA form, the CDR3 reads TGTGCCAGCAGTTACATAGGCGGCGAGCAGTACTTC.

This clonotype was found many times. The CDR3 is CASIKGTASYEQYF. CDR3 nucleotide sequence: TGTGCCAGCATTAAGGGGACAGCCTCCTACGAGCAGTACTTC. The gene calls are TRBV2 and TRBJ2-7; 7 nucleotides line up with TRBD1. The CDR3 has 14 amino acids. Germline trimming cut 7 bases from V and 0 bases from J; bases unmatched to any gene: 6. Germline V gene data show CDR1 as SNHLY and CDR2 as FYNNEI.

The chain links TRBV29-1 to TRBJ1-1, with D perhaps matching TRBD1 (6 bases). Per germline, CDR1 SQVTM and CDR2 ANQGSEA. The CDR3 extends over 11 amino acids. V gave up 6 bases and J gave up 7 bases, with 12 bases separating them. Here the CDR3 DNA reads TGCAGCGTGGGGGGCGACCATGAAGCTTTCTTT. Translated, it gives CSVGGDHEAFF.

This clonotype was found a few times. This chain connects TRBV10-1 to TRBJ2-3; the D is unclear. Germline-derived CDR1 and CDR2 are WNHNN and SYGVQD (reference sequence). The CDR3 consists of 13 residues. V lost 6 bases to trimming and J lost 3 bases, with 10 bases between them. CDR3 in amino acids: CASSPTPTDTQYF. The CDR3 DNA reads TGCGCCAGCAGCCCCACCCCAACAGATACGCAGTATTTT.

In its sample, this clonotype was seen a few times. This rearrangement joins TRBV14 to TRBJ2-6, with no clear D. Germline V CDR1 and CDR2: SGHDN, FVKESK. V was clipped by 4 bases and J by 4 bases, with 11 bases between them. CDR3 length: 15 amino acids. The CDR3 nucleotides read TGTGCCAGCAGCCTCAGAATCGGCGGGGCCAACGTCCTGACTTTC. Residues: CASSLRIGGANVLTF.

The gene calls are TRBV10-3 and TRBJ1-4; D gene ambiguous. Germline CDR1 ENHRY, CDR2 SYGVKD. Trimming cost V 3 bases and J 3 bases, with 11 bases left between them. This CDR3 comprises 15 residues. This CDR3 is CAISEQVGSNEKLFF. The CDR3 DNA reads TGTGCCATCAGTGAACAAGTGGGGTCTAATGAAAAACTGTTTTTT.